This T cell receptor beta chain was recovered during a study of blood T cell repertoires in COVID-19. Germline loops: CDR1 MNHEY, CDR2 SVGAGI. The CDR3 totals 13 residues. Trimming took 2 bases from V and 6 from J, leaving 8 bases between them. Sequencing used immunoSEQ multiplex PCR; TCRdb keeps in-frame clones, though not all of them. Here the sample spans over 250,000 clones, over 80% being singletons. J is TRBJ1-5 and V is TRBV6-5, with D perhaps TRBD1 (5 bases). The clonotype was recovered from a woman aged 40 to 55 who had recovered from COVID-19. The sample consisted of peripheral blood. The CDR3 loop is CASSYTGGQPQHF. The CDR3 region has the DNA TGTGCCAGCAGTTACACGGGGGGTCAGCCCCAGCATTTT.